The TCR beta chain described here comes from a study of blood T cells in healthy people across ages. Study results and limitations: Unknown donor CMV status possibly confounded expanded clonotype changes.

The V gene lost 6 bases and the J gene lost 0 bases, with 18 bases spanning the gap. Germline loops: CDR1 MNHNS, CDR2 SASEGT. The CDR3 length is 17 residues. Then a second PCR, running about 6 to 12 cycles, was carried out with a sample-barcoded 5' primer and a J-beta primer mix. Per-sample output comprised a minimum of 2.5 million paired-end reads containing CDR3. TCRdb reanalysed the 5' RACE reads using MiXCR and keeps one entry per CDR3 protein. The sample has 650,000 to 950,000 distinct CDR3 sequences, under 45% seen once. Per sample, no less than 6 micrograms of total RNA were extracted. This clonotype was seen a few times. Its antigen is as yet unknown.

This clonotype originated in a man between 60 and 75 years old in good health. The source material was blood. The chain recombines TRBV6-1 with TRBJ2-1; D is perhaps TRBD2 (7 bases). The CDR3 nucleotides are TGTGCCAGCAGGTCCCCGCTAGCGGACAGCTCCTACAATGAGCAGTTCTTC. Amino acids: CASRSPLADSSYNEQFF.